These T cell receptor beta chains were read from a single sample in a study of T cells in Graves' hyperthyroidism and ophthalmopathy. TCRdb reprocessed the multiplex PCR reads via MiXCR and lists one record per CDR3 protein. This table holds under 350,000 distinct CDR3 sequences, roughly a fifth found once. The material sequenced was blood. These receptors all come from a woman between 50 and 59 years old with Graves' hyperthyroidism. The CDR3 runs from the conserved cysteine through the conserved F or W. A D gene is named only where the DNA matches it firmly. Size values are once, few and many counts, or a class for expanded clones, and some rows have none.

J: TRBJ2-5
D: .
V: TRBV11-3
size: .
CDR3: CACSPGARIETQYF
DNA: TGTGCCTGCAGCCCCGGGGCCCGAATAGAGACCCAGTACTTC

J: TRBJ2-7
D: .
V: TRBV7-6
size: many
CDR3: CASSAGSGSYEQYF
DNA: TGTGCCAGCAGCGCCGGAAGCGGTTCCTACGAGCAGTACTTC

J: TRBJ2-1
D: TRBD2
V: TRBV7-2
size: many
CDR3: CASSLSLGLAGVHNEQFF
DNA: TGTGCCAGCAGCTTATCCTTAGGACTAGCGGGGGTACACAATGAGCAGTTCTTC

J: TRBJ1-5
D: TRBD1
V: TRBV6-1
size: many
CDR3: CASRVGQGFRYQPQHF
DNA: TGTGCCAGCAGGGTAGGACAGGGTTTTCGATATCAGCCCCAGCATTTT

J: TRBJ2-3
D: TRBD2
V: TRBV6-1
size: few
CDR3: CASSVGSGGTDTQYF
DNA: TGTGCCAGCAGTGTGGGTAGCGGGGGTACAGATACGCAGTATTTT

J: TRBJ2-5
D: .
V: TRBV7-6
size: few
CDR3: CASSLGTRGTQETQYF
DNA: TGTGCCAGCAGCTTAGGGACGAGGGGGACCCAAGAGACCCAGTACTTC

J: TRBJ2-7
D: .
V: TRBV7-9
size: many
CDR3: CASSPGLYEQYF
DNA: TGTGCCAGCAGCCCGGGACTCTACGAGCAGTACTTC

J: TRBJ1-5
D: .
V: TRBV7-8
size: many
CDR3: CASSFGGIGGNQPQHF
DNA: TGTGCCAGCAGCTTTGGGGGCATAGGGGGCAATCAGCCCCAGCATTTT

J: TRBJ2-5
D: TRBD2
V: TRBV11-2
size: many
CDR3: CASSLGLTSGGKTQYF
DNA: TGTGCCAGCAGCTTAGGTCTGACTAGCGGCGGGAAGACCCAGTACTTC

J: TRBJ1-1
D: TRBD1
V: TRBV7-2
size: many
CDR3: CASSPRFRQGAFEAFF
DNA: TGTGCCAGCAGCCCGAGGTTCCGGCAGGGGGCCTTTGAAGCTTTCTTT

J: TRBJ2-5
D: TRBD2
V: TRBV3-1
size: many
CDR3: CASTRTSGRGTVKETQYF
DNA: TGTGCCAGCACCCGGACTAGCGGGAGGGGGACGGTCAAAGAGACCCAGTACTTC

J: TRBJ2-7
D: .
V: TRBV11-2
size: many
CDR3: CASSLDSMTYEQYF
DNA: TGTGCCAGCAGCTTAGATAGTATGACCTACGAGCAGTACTTC

J: TRBJ2-1
D: TRBD2
V: TRBV11-2
size: many
CDR3: CASRVSLAGHNEQFF
DNA: TGTGCCAGCAGAGTGAGCCTAGCGGGGCACAATGAGCAGTTCTTC

J: TRBJ1-5
D: .
V: TRBV4-1
size: .
CDR3: CASSKKQGSTQPQHF
DNA: TGCGCCAGCAGCAAAAAGCAGGGTTCGACTCAGCCCCAGCATTTT

J: TRBJ2-1
D: TRBD2
V: TRBV20-1
size: many
CDR3: CSARTSGGYEQFF
DNA: TGCAGTGCTCGGACTAGCGGCGGCTATGAGCAGTTCTTC

J: TRBJ1-6
D: .
V: TRBV5-1
size: .
CDR3: CASSFKVFGNSPLHF
DNA: TGCGCCAGCAGCTTCAAGGTTTTTGGGAATTCACCCCTCCACTTT

J: TRBJ1-1
D: .
V: TRBV7-9
size: many
CDR3: CASSLQAMNTEAFF
DNA: TGTGCCAGCAGCCTCCAGGCTATGAACACTGAAGCTTTCTTT

J: TRBJ2-1
D: .
V: TRBV7-8
size: few
CDR3: CASSLRRISYNEQFF
DNA: TGTGCCAGCAGCTTAAGGCGGATATCCTACAATGAGCAGTTCTTC

J: TRBJ2-7
D: TRBD1
V: TRBV2
size: .
CDR3: CASSPGGSLSYEQYF
DNA: TGTGCCAGCAGCCCAGGGGGCTCCCTCTCCTACGAGCAGTACTTC

J: TRBJ2-1
D: TRBD2
V: TRBV7-3
size: many
CDR3: CASSLTTSGNNEQFF
DNA: TGTGCCAGCAGCTTAACTACTAGCGGTAACAATGAGCAGTTCTTC

J: TRBJ1-3
D: TRBD1
V: TRBV7-2
size: .
CDR3: CASSLAWTGRNTIYF
DNA: TGTGCCAGCAGCTTAGCCTGGACAGGGCGAAACACCATATATTTT

J: TRBJ1-5
D: TRBD1
V: TRBV7-9
size: .
CDR3: CASSSDRARGPQHF
DNA: TGTGCCAGCAGCTCCGACAGGGCGAGAGGGCCCCAGCATTTT

J: TRBJ2-7
D: .
V: TRBV11-3
size: many
CDR3: CASSSGTEAAEQYF
DNA: TGTGCCAGCAGCTCCGGGACCGAGGCTGCCGAGCAGTACTTC

J: TRBJ1-6
D: .
V: TRBV7-3
size: many
CDR3: CASSSSPGDSPLHF
DNA: TGTGCCAGCAGCTCCTCACCAGGGGATTCACCCCTCCACTTT

J: TRBJ1-2
D: .
V: TRBV29-1
size: few
CDR3: CSVGRGAGYGYTF
DNA: TGCAGCGTCGGTCGGGGGGCGGGCTATGGCTACACCTTC

J: TRBJ2-5
D: TRBD2
V: TRBV5-1
size: few
CDR3: CASSSGGGQETQYF
DNA: TGCGCCAGCAGCTCTGGGGGAGGGCAAGAGACCCAGTACTTC

J: TRBJ2-7
D: TRBD2
V: TRBV20-1
size: few
CDR3: CSARDLRSGGHSYEQYF
DNA: TGCAGTGCTAGAGATCTTAGGAGCGGGGGGCACTCCTACGAGCAGTACTTC

J: TRBJ1-4
D: TRBD1
V: TRBV20-1
size: few
CDR3: CSAQGTGGKGTNEKLFF
DNA: TGCAGTGCGCAAGGGACAGGGGGGAAGGGAACTAATGAAAAACTGTTTTTT

J: TRBJ2-1
D: .
V: TRBV5-1
size: many
CDR3: CASSLVGEQFF
DNA: TGCGCCAGCAGCTTGGTTGGTGAGCAGTTCTTC

J: TRBJ1-5
D: .
V: TRBV28
size: few
CDR3: CASISKVHRPQPQHF
DNA: TGTGCCAGCATCTCTAAGGTGCATAGGCCTCAGCCCCAGCATTTT

J: TRBJ2-7
D: .
V: TRBV15
size: few
CDR3: CATSRGAFSSYEQYF
DNA: TGTGCCACCAGCAGAGGGGCCTTTAGCTCCTACGAGCAGTACTTC

J: TRBJ1-2
D: .
V: TRBV3-1
size: many
CDR3: CASSQAYGYTF
DNA: TGTGCCAGCAGCCAGGCCTATGGCTACACCTTC

J: TRBJ2-1
D: TRBD1
V: TRBV18
size: many
CDR3: CASLGQGTGNNEQFF
DNA: TGTGCCAGCCTGGGACAGGGGACGGGAAACAATGAGCAGTTCTTC

J: TRBJ1-1
D: TRBD1
V: TRBV10-3
size: many
CDR3: CATERTGSQNTEAFF
DNA: TGTGCCACCGAAAGGACAGGATCCCAGAACACTGAAGCTTTCTTT

J: TRBJ2-7
D: .
V: TRBV6-1
size: few
CDR3: CASSTPSGTAGEQYF
DNA: TGTGCCAGCAGTACCCCGTCCGGGACAGCGGGGGAGCAGTACTTC

J: TRBJ2-7
D: TRBD2
V: TRBV2
size: many
CDR3: CASSEGSGGFYEQYF
DNA: TGTGCCAGCAGTGAAGGGAGCGGGGGCTTCTACGAGCAGTACTTC

J: TRBJ2-7
D: .
V: TRBV7-9
size: many
CDR3: CASSLRAVEYEQYF
DNA: TGTGCCAGCAGCTTGCGGGCCGTGGAGTACGAGCAGTACTTC

J: TRBJ2-7
D: .
V: TRBV30
size: many
CDR3: CAWSVGGASVEQYF
DNA: TGTGCCTGGAGTGTCGGGGGTGCATCGGTCGAGCAGTACTTC

J: TRBJ1-5
D: .
V: TRBV30
size: many
CDR3: CAWSAGRTRDLNSNQPQHF
DNA: TGTGCCTGGAGTGCTGGGCGAACCCGGGACCTTAATAGCAATCAGCCCCAGCATTTT

J: TRBJ2-7
D: TRBD2
V: TRBV20-1
size: .
CDR3: CSASRLAGGPYEQYF
DNA: TGCAGTGCTAGCCGACTAGCGGGAGGGCCCTACGAGCAGTACTTC

J: TRBJ2-7
D: .
V: TRBV12-3/TRBV12-4
size: many
CDR3: CASSLWGAGSYEQYF
DNA: TGTGCCAGCAGTTTATGGGGGGCTGGGTCCTACGAGCAGTACTTC

J: TRBJ2-7
D: .
V: TRBV3-1
size: many
CDR3: CASSPGWTREQYF
DNA: TGTGCCAGCAGCCCCGGTTGGACGCGGGAGCAGTACTTC

J: TRBJ1-2
D: .
V: TRBV10-3
size: few
CDR3: CAISETTGPSGGYTF
DNA: TGTGCCATCAGTGAGACGACCGGGCCATCGGGTGGCTACACCTTC

J: TRBJ1-2
D: TRBD1
V: TRBV4-2
size: many
CDR3: CASSQGTGGGSYGYTF
DNA: TGTGCCAGCAGCCAAGGGACAGGGGGCGGCAGCTATGGCTACACCTTC

J: TRBJ2-3
D: .
V: TRBV5-1
size: many
CDR3: CASSFRSTDTQYF
DNA: TGCGCCAGCAGCTTCCGGAGCACAGATACGCAGTATTTT

J: TRBJ1-1
D: .
V: TRBV6-5
size: .
CDR3: CASSYRARQLTLMNTEAFF
DNA: TGTGCCAGCAGTTATAGGGCCCGACAGCTAACCCTCATGAACACTGAAGCTTTCTTT

J: TRBJ2-2
D: .
V: TRBV10-3
size: many
CDR3: CAISDSRQGTGELFF
DNA: TGTGCCATCAGTGACTCAAGGCAGGGCACCGGGGAGCTGTTTTTT

J: TRBJ2-2
D: .
V: TRBV11-2
size: many
CDR3: CASSLVRTRWNTGELFF
DNA: TGTGCCAGCAGCTTAGTACGGACCAGATGGAACACCGGGGAGCTGTTTTTT

J: TRBJ2-1
D: .
V: TRBV11-3
size: .
CDR3: CASSPWTGYNEQFF
DNA: TGTGCCAGCAGCCCATGGACGGGCTACAATGAGCAGTTCTTC

J: TRBJ2-1
D: TRBD2
V: TRBV11-2
size: many
CDR3: CASSTRTSGSMNEQFF
DNA: TGTGCCAGCAGCACAAGGACTAGCGGGAGTATGAATGAGCAGTTCTTC

J: TRBJ2-7
D: .
V: TRBV28
size: many
CDR3: CASSFVGARIYEQYF
DNA: TGTGCCAGCAGTTTCGTGGGGGCGCGCATCTACGAGCAGTACTTC

J: TRBJ1-6
D: TRBD1
V: TRBV20-1
size: many
CDR3: CSARLRDRVSLHF
DNA: TGCAGTGCCAGACTACGGGACAGGGTCTCCCTCCACTTT